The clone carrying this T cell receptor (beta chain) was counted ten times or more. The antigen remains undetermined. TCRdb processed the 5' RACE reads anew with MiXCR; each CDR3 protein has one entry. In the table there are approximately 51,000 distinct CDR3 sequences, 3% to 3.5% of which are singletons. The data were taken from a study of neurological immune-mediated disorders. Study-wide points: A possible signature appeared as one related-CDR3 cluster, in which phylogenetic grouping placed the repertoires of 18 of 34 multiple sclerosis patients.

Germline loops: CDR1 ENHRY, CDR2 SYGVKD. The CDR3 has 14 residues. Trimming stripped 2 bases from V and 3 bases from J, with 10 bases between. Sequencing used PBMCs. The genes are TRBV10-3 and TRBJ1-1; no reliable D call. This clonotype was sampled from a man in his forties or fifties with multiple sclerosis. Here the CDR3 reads CAISENMRDTEAFF. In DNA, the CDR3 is TGTGCCATCAGTGAGAATATGAGGGACACTGAAGCTTTCTTT.